This T cell receptor beta chain was sequenced in a study of cytomegalovirus exposure and HLA in healthy donors. The primer mix had 60 Vbeta and 13 Jbeta primers. Original data processing: Unique TCR beta chains totaled around 86 million in a later count, with around 12 million of them shared. This table comes from immunoSEQ multiplex PCR, and its TCRdb copy is limited to in-frame clones, with some not included. V, J and clone size are those of that table, while D and trimming were read from the DNA. There are 84,000 or so clones in the sample; 60% to 80% occur only once, and about 3% lies in the top ten. This clone came up once. Its specificity is unknown. Notes on the study in general: As immune exposure information, only CMV serostatus was available. Analysis performed later showed TCR beta chains linked to HLA being more clonally expanded than equally common others. Reportedly, diagnosis of cytomegalovirus status by the classifier showed high specificity and sensitivity.

The CDR3 is 14 amino acids. V lost 5 bases and J lost 6, with 13 bases in between. Germline V gene data show CDR1 as SGHVS and CDR2 as FNYEAQ. What was sequenced was PBMCs. This chain uses TRBV7-6 with TRBJ2-2; D is ambiguous. This TCR derives from a man in his fifties in good health and CMV-seronegative. The CDR3 DNA reads TGTGCCAGCAGCGCTAAGGCTGGAGCCGGGGAGCTGTTTTTT. Its protein is CASSAKAGAGELFF.